This T cell receptor beta chain comes out of a study of spatial heterogeneity in lung cancer. Looking at the study overall: Tumor-region TCR transcript counts correlated strongly with a T cell module score from matched bulk RNA-seq. Overall study findings and caveats: Alpha chains reached an estimated coverage of roughly 7% of tumor T cells, and beta chains about 14%. The study found that expanded intratumoral alpha and beta TCR counts tracked tumor mutation counts.

As to time point: sample taken at primary tumor resection. Unsorted whole RNA of tumor, nontumor lung or frozen PBMC was sequenced. MiXCR, applied by TCRdb to the 5' RACE reads, yields one record per CDR3 protein. The sample shows about 24,000 distinct CDR3 sequences, roughly 10% of them seen only once. Details on this clonotype: Antigen unknown. A much more abundant neighbour one base away suggests this may be a read error.

V dropped 5 bases and J dropped 8 bases, with 23 bases sitting between them. The CDR3 runs 16 residues. CDR1 SGDLS and CDR2 YYNGEE come from the germline V gene. The sample consisted of lung tumor tissue, taken at surgery. This sequence was found in a male donor with early-stage non-small cell lung cancer. The gene calls are TRBV9 and TRBJ2-1; D perhaps matches TRBD2 (5 bases). The chain's CDR3 is CASSPTRLLVSHEQFF. The CDR3 nucleotides are TGTGCCAGCAGTCCTACCAGACTACTAGTTTCCCATGAGCAGTTCTTC.